These 7 T cell receptor beta chains originate from one sample sequenced in a study of spatial heterogeneity in lung cancer. General study findings and limits: How many expanded intratumoral alpha and beta TCRs were present tracked the tumor mutation count, which was a count of nonsynonymous mutations.

The time point is: sample taken at primary tumor resection. Antigens of these TCRs are unknown. Via MiXCR, TCRdb re-called the 5' RACE reads, giving one row per CDR3 protein. The table shows 17,000 or so distinct CDR3 sequences, with 6.2% occurring only once. Sequenced material: lung tumor tissue, taken at surgery. Receptor source: a male donor with early-stage non-small cell lung cancer.

This clonotype has a count of ten or more. The rearrangement links TRBV5-6 to TRBJ2-3; 15 nucleotides align to TRBD2. Germline-derived CDR1 and CDR2 are SGHDT and YYEEEE. This CDR3 has 18 amino acids. The J segment lost 0 bases and the V segment lost 2 bases, leaving 4 bases of the junction unmatched. CDR3 nucleotide sequence: TGTGCCAGCAGCTTCCCGGGACTAGCGGGGGGCAGCACAGATACGCAGTATTTT. Protein sequence: CASSFPGLAGGSTDTQYF. Variable domain in full (rest from reference TRBV5-6 and TRBJ2-3): DAGVTQSPTHLIKTRGQQVTLRCSPKSGHDTVSWYQQALGQGPQFIFQYYEEEERQRGNFPDRFSGHQFPNYSSELNVNALLLGDSALYLCASSFPGLAGGSTDTQYFGPGTRLTVL.

This clonotype occurred many times. This chain connects TRBV6-1 to TRBJ2-2; D remains unclear. Germline loops: CDR1 MNHNS, CDR2 SASEGT. V was cut by 6 bases and J by 2 bases, with 16 bases left in between. The CDR3 has 16 amino acids. CDR3 residues: CASSISGLGNTGELFF. CDR3 DNA: TGTGCCAGCAGCATCAGTGGCCTGGGCAACACCGGGGAGCTGTTTTTT.

This clonotype is categorized as medium-sized. The CDR3 region has the DNA TGTGCCAGCAGCTCAACCAGCGGGGGGACTCTTGACAATGAGCAGTTCTTC. It specifies CASSSTSGGTLDNEQFF. This chain uses TRBV7-3 with TRBJ2-1; 9 nucleotides line up with TRBD2. Germline-derived CDR1 and CDR2 are SGHTA and FQGTGA. The CDR3 runs 17 residues. Germline trimming cut 4 bases from V and 5 bases from J; bases unmatched to any gene: 12.

This clonotype ranks as medium-sized. The V and J genes are TRBV11-2 and TRBJ2-1; 8 bases align to TRBD2. Germline V CDR1 and CDR2: SGHAT, FQNNGV. CDR3 size: 12 residues. Germline trimming cut 5 bases from V and 8 bases from J; bases unmatched to any gene: 2. CDR3 in amino acids: CASSPSGYEQFF. The CDR3 bases are TGTGCCAGCAGCCCTAGCGGGTATGAGCAGTTCTTC.

This clonotype was seen a few times. Written as DNA, the CDR3 is TGTGCCAGCAGCTTGGCCTGGGGACGGGACACTGAAGCTTTCTTT. Residues: CASSLAWGRDTEAFF. This chain joins TRBV5-5 and TRBJ1-1; weak D call: TRBD1 (5 bases). This CDR3 has 15 amino acids. Per the germline V gene, CDR1 is SGHKS and CDR2 is YYEKEE (reference sequence). V dropped 0 bases and J dropped 3 bases, with 12 bases sitting between them.

The sample holds many counts of this clonotype. The chain links TRBV6-5 to TRBJ2-1, with 9 bases matching TRBD2. Trimming cost V 7 bases and J 4 bases; bases outside gene matches: 5. This CDR3 has 14 amino acids. Germline V gene lookup returns CDR1 MNHEY and CDR2 SVGAGI. The CDR3 nucleotides are TGTGCCAGCAACATTGCGGGGGGGTACAATGAGCAGTTCTTC. This encodes CASNIAGGYNEQFF.

This clonotype was observed at least ten times. The rearrangement uses TRBV20-1 and TRBJ1-6; weak D call: TRBD1 (5 bases). The germline CDR1 and CDR2 sequences are DFQATT and SNEGSKA (reference sequence). Trimming left V 5 bases short and J 9 bases short, with 8 bases between. The CDR3 consists of 11 residues. The CDR3 DNA reads TGCAGTGCTGGCAGGGCTTCACCCCTCCACTTT. Protein: CSAGRASPLHF.